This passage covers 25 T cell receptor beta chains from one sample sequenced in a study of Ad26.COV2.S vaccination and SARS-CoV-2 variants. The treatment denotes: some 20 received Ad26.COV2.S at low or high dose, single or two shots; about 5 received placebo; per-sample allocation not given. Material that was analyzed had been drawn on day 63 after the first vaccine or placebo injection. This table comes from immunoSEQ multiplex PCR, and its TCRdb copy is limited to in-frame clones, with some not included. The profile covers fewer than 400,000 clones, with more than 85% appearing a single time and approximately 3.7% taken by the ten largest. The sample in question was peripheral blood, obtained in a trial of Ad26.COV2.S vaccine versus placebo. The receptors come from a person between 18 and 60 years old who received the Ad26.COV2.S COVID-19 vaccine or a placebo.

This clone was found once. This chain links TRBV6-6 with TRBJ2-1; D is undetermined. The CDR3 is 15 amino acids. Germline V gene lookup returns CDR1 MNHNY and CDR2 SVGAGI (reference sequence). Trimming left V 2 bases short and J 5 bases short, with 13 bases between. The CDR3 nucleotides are TGTGCCAGCAGTTACAGAACCCGCGGACACAATGAGCAGTTCTTC. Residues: CASSYRTRGHNEQFF.

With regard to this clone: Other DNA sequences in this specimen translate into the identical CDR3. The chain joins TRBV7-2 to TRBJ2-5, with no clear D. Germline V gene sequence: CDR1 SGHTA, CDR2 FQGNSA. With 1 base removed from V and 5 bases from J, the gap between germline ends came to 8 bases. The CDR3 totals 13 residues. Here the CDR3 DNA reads TGTGCCAGCAGCTTAGAAACCGGGGAGACCCAGTACTTC. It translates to CASSLETGETQYF.

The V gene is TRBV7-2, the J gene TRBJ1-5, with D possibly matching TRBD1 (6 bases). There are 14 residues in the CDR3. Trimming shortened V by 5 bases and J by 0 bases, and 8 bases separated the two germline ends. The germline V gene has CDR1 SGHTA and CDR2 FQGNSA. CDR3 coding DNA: TGTGCCAGCAGCAGAGGGGGTAGCAATCAGCCCCAGCATTTT. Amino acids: CASSRGGSNQPQHF.

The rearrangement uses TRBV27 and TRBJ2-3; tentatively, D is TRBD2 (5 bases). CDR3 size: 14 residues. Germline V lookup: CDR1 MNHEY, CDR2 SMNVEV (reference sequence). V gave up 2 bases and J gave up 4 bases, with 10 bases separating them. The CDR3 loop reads CASSLVREADTQYF. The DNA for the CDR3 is TGTGCCAGCAGTTTAGTCCGGGAAGCAGATACGCAGTATTTT.

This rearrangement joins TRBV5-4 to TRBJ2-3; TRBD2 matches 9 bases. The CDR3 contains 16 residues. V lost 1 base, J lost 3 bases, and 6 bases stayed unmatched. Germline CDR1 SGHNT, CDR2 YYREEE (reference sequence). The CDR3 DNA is TGTGCCAGCAGCTTGTTCGGCGGGGGGGCTACAGATACGCAGTATTTT. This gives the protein CASSLFGGGATDTQYF.

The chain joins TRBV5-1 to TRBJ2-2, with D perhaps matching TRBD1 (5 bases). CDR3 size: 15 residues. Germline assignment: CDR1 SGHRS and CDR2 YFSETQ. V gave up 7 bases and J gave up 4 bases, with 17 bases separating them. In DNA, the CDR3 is TGCGCCAGCGGCCAGGGTCTTTTTAGCACCGGGGAGCTGTTTTTT. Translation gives CASGQGLFSTGELFF.

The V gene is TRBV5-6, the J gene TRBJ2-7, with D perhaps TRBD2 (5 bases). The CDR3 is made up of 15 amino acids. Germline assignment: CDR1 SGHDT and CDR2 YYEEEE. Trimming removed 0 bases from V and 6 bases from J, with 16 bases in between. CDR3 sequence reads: CASSLGRFSAAEQYF. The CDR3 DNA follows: TGTGCCAGCAGCTTGGGGAGGTTCTCGGCCGCCGAGCAGTACTTC.

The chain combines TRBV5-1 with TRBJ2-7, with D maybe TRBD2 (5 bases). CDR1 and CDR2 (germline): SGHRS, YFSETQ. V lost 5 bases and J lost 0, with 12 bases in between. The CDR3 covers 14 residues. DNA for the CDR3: TGCGCCAGCAGAGCAGGACTTAGCTCCTACGAGCAGTACTTC. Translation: CASRAGLSSYEQYF.

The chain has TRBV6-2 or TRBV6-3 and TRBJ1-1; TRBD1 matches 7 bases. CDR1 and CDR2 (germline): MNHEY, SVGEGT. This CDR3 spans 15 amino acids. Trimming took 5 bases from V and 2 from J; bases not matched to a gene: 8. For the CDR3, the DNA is TGTGCCAGCAGTGCAACAGGGGTCAGAAACACTGAAGCTTTCTTT. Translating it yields CASSATGVRNTEAFF.

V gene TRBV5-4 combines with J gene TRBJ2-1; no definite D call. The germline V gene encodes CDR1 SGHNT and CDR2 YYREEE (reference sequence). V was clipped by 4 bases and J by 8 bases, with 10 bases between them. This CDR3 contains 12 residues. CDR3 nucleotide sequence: TGTGCCAGCAGCCCGGGCCCCGATGAGCAGTTCTTC. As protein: CASSPGPDEQFF.

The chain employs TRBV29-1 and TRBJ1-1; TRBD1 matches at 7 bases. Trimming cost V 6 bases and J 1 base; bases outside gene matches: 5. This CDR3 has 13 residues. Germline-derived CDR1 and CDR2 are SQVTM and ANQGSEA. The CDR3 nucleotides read TGCAGCGTCGCCCGACAGGGGAACACTGAAGCTTTCTTT. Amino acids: CSVARQGNTEAFF.

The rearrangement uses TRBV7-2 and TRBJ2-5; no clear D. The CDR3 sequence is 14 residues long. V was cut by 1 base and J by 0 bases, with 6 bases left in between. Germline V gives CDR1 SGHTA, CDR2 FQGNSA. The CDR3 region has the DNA TGTGCCAGCAGCTTAGGACGGCACCAAGAGACCCAGTACTTC. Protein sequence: CASSLGRHQETQYF. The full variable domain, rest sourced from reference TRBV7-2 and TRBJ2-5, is GAGVSQSPSNKVTEKGKDVELRCDPISGHTALYWYRQSLGQGLEFLIYFQGNSAPDKSGLPSDRFSAERTGGSVSTLTIQRTQQEDSAVYLCASSLGRHQETQYFGPGTRLLVL.

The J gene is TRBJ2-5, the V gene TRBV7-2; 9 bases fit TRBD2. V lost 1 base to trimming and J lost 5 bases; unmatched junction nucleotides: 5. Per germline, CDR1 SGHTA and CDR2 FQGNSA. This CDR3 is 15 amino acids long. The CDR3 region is CASSLGLAGRETQYF. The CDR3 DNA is TGTGCCAGCAGCTTAGGCCTAGCGGGGAGGGAGACCCAGTACTTC.

Here the CDR3 DNA reads TGTGCCAGCAGTTTACGGCCAAATTACGAGCAGTACTTC. Translating gives CASSLRPNYEQYF. The V and J genes are TRBV27 and TRBJ2-7; D is unresolved. V gave up 2 bases and J gave up 4 bases, with 9 bases separating them. Germline V gene sequence: CDR1 MNHEY, CDR2 SMNVEV (reference sequence). CDR3 length: 13 residues.

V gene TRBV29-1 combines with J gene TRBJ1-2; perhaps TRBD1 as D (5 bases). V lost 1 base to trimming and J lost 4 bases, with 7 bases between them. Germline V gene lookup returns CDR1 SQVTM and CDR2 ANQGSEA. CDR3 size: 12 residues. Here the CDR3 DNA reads TGCAGCGTTGAAGTTGGGGCCTATGGCTACACCTTC. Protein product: CSVEVGAYGYTF.

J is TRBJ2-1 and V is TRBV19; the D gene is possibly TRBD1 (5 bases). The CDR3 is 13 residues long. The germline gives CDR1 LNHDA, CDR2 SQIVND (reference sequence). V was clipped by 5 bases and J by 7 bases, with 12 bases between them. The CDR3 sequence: CASSSRGRNEQFF. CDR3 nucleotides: TGTGCCAGTAGTTCTAGGGGAAGGAATGAGCAGTTCTTC.

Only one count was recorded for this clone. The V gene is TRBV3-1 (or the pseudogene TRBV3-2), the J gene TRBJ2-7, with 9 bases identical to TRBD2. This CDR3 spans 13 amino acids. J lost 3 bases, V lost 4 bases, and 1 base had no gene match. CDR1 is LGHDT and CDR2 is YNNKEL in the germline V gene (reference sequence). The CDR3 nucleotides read TGTGCCAGCAGCCCTAGCGGGGTCTACGAGCAGTACTTC. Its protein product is CASSPSGVYEQYF.

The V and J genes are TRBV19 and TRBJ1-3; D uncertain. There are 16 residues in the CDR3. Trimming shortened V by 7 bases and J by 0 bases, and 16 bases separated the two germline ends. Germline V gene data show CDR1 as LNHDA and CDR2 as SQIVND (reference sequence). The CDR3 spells CASTFSRSPSGNTIYF. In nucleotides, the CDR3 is TGTGCCAGTACCTTTAGCAGAAGCCCCTCTGGAAACACCATATATTTT.

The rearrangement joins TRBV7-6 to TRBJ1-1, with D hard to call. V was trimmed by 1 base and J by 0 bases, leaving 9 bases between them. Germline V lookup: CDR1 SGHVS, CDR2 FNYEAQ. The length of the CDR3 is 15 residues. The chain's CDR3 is CASSLGSRMNTEAFF. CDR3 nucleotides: TGTGCCAGCAGCTTAGGAAGCAGGATGAACACTGAAGCTTTCTTT.

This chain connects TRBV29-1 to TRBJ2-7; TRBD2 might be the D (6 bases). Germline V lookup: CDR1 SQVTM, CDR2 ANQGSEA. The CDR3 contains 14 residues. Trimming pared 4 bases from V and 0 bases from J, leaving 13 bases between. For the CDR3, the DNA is TGCAGCGTTGGGGGGGACCCCGGCTCCTACGAGCAGTACTTC. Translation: CSVGGDPGSYEQYF.

The CDR3 DNA sequence: TGTGCCAGCAGCTTGGGAAATACGCAGTATTTT. This codes for CASSLGNTQYF. V and J are TRBV5-8 and TRBJ2-3; D gene uncertain. The CDR3 runs 11 residues. Between the trimmed V and J ends, which lost 0 bases and 7 bases, there was a span of 3 bases. Germline loops: CDR1 SGHTS, CDR2 YDEGEE.

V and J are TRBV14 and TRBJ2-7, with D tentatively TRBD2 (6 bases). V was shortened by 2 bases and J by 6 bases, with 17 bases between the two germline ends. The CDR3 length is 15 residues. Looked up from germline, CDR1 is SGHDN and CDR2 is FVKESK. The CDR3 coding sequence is TGTGCCAGCAGCCAATTATCGGGAGCGAACGGCGAGCAGTACTTC. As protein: CASSQLSGANGEQYF.

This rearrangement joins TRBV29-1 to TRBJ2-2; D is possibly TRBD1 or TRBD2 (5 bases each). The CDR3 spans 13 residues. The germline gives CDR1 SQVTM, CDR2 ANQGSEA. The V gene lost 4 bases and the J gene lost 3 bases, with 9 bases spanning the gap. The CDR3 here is CSVGRGDTGELFF. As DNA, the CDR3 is TGCAGCGTTGGCAGAGGGGACACCGGGGAGCTGTTTTTT.

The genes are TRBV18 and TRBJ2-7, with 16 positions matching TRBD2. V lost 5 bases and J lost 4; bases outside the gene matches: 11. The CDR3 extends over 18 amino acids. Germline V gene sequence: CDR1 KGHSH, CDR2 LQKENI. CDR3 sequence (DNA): TGTGCCAGCTCATCGATGGGGACTAGCGGGGGGGCCTTTTACGAGCAGTACTTC. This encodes CASSSMGTSGGAFYEQYF.

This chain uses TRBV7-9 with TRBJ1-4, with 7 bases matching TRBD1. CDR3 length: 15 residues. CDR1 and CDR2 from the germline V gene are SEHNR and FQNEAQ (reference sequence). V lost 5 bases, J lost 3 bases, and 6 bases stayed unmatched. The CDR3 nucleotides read TGTGCCAGCAGCGTCCCGGGACAGCCTAATGAAAAACTGTTTTTT. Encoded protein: CASSVPGQPNEKLFF.